The rows below give T cell receptor beta chains drawn from one sample of a study of blood T cell repertoires in COVID-19. Only in-frame clones appear in the TCRdb table, and some are missing; sequencing was by immunoSEQ multiplex PCR. Of just over 150,000 clones listed, around 87% are singletons. The sequenced sample consisted of peripheral blood. The receptors were gathered from a woman aged 40 to 55 with acute or convalescent COVID-19. Each CDR3 is given with its conserved first and last residue. A D gene is named only where the DNA matches it firmly. Size is stated for part of the rows, as once, few or many counts, or as a class when the clone is expanded.

J | size | D | V | CDR3 | DNA
TRBJ1-4 | . | TRBD1 | TRBV27 | CASSATTGGQPHEKLFF | TGTGCCAGCAGTGCCACGACAGGGGGCCAGCCCCATGAAAAACTGTTTTTT
TRBJ1-2 | . | TRBD1 | TRBV7-2 | CASRIPGQGGNGYTF | TGTGCCAGCAGAATACCGGGACAGGGGGGAAATGGCTACACCTTC
TRBJ1-1 | . | . | TRBV13 | CASSLRGGGNTEAFF | TGTGCCAGCAGCTTAAGGGGGGGCGGAAACACTGAAGCTTTCTTT
TRBJ1-2 | . | . | TRBV6-1 | CASSEDHRDYGYTF | TGTGCCAGCAGTGAAGACCATCGGGACTATGGCTACACCTTC
TRBJ2-7 | . | . | TRBV18 | CASSPVAGSAEQYF | TGTGCCAGCTCACCCGTAGCAGGGTCTGCCGAGCAGTACTTC
TRBJ1-2 | . | . | TRBV7-2 | CASSSYSYGYTF | TGTGCCAGCAGCTCCTACAGCTATGGCTACACCTTC
TRBJ2-7 | . | . | TRBV28 | CASSLSTVTYEQYF | TGTGCCAGCAGTTTATCCACGGTTACCTACGAGCAGTACTTC
TRBJ2-7 | . | . | TRBV11-3 | CASSFPTKSYEQYF | TGTGCCAGCAGCTTTCCGACAAAGTCTTACGAGCAGTACTTC
TRBJ2-1 | . | TRBD2 | TRBV5-6 | CASRLAGGPFMNEQFF | TGTGCCAGCAGACTAGCGGGGGGGCCTTTTATGAATGAGCAGTTCTTC
TRBJ1-2 | . | . | TRBV12-3/TRBV12-4 | CASREGQAYGYTF | TGTGCCAGCAGGGAGGGGCAGGCTTATGGCTACACCTTC
TRBJ1-1 | . | . | TRBV5-1 | CASRKTSDTEAFF | TGCGCCAGCCGCAAAACGTCGGACACTGAAGCTTTCTTT
TRBJ2-2 | once | . | TRBV30 | CAWTFYTGNTGELFF | TGTGCCTGGACATTCTATACAGGGAACACCGGGGAGCTGTTTTTT
TRBJ1-5 | . | . | TRBV19 | CATSLRDQPQHF | TGTGCCACCTCGTTACGGGATCAGCCCCAGCATTTT
TRBJ1-1 | . | . | TRBV7-4 | CASSSLRQVLIDGNTEAFF | TGTGCCAGCAGCTCCCTACGACAGGTCCTCATAGACGGGAACACTGAAGCTTTCTTT
TRBJ2-2 | . | TRBD2 | TRBV12-5 | CASGSIPRAGVITGELFF | TGTGCTAGTGGTTCTATTCCGAGAGCGGGAGTGATCACCGGGGAGCTGTTTTTT
TRBJ1-6 | . | . | TRBV2 | CATTGLMGENSPLHF | TGTGCCACGACAGGTTTAATGGGGGAAAATTCACCCCTCCACTTT
TRBJ1-6 | . | . | TRBV7-3 | CASSLTSGNSPLHF | TGTGCCAGCAGCTTAACGTCCGGGAATTCACCCCTCCACTTT
TRBJ1-5 | once | . | TRBV4-1 | CASSQDIHQPQHF | TGCGCCAGCAGCCAAGATATCCATCAGCCCCAGCATTTT
TRBJ2-1 | . | . | TRBV3-1/TRBV3-2 | CASSHARGGRLQGSSYNEQFF | TGTGCCAGCAGCCACGCTAGGGGGGGCCGTCTACAAGGGAGCTCCTACAATGAGCAGTTCTTC
TRBJ1-4 | . | . | TRBV11-2 | CASSSSDSFQKLFF | TGTGCCAGCAGCTCCAGCGACAGTTTTCAAAAACTGTTTTTT
TRBJ2-7 | . | . | TRBV19 | CASSDWSSSYEQYF | TGTGCCAGTAGTGATTGGAGTAGCTCCTACGAGCAGTACTTC
TRBJ2-2 | . | . | TRBV11-3 | CASSAVGASNTGELFF | TGTGCCAGCAGCGCAGTGGGGGCCTCGAACACCGGGGAGCTGTTTTTT
TRBJ2-7 | few | TRBD2 | TRBV3-1/TRBV3-2 | CASSLAGGSYEQYF | TGTGCCAGCAGCCTAGCGGGGGGCTCCTACGAGCAGTACTTC
TRBJ2-3 | . | TRBD2 | TRBV3-1/TRBV3-2 | CASSQAPGLATDTQYF | TGTGCCAGCAGCCAAGCACCGGGACTAGCGACAGATACGCAGTATTTT
TRBJ1-5 | . | . | TRBV2 | CASSGRNSNQPQHF | TGTGCCAGCAGTGGGCGGAATAGCAATCAGCCCCAGCATTTT
TRBJ2-2 | . | TRBD2 | TRBV29-1 | CSVEQPGLAGGPGSGELFF | TGCAGCGTTGAGCAACCGGGACTAGCGGGGGGGCCGGGCTCCGGGGAGCTGTTTTTT
TRBJ1-4 | once | . | TRBV7-6 | CASSLEGGWGLFF | TGTGCCAGCAGCTTAGAGGGAGGCTGGGGACTGTTTTTT
TRBJ1-1 | . | . | TRBV5-1 | CASSLDWGDTEAFF | TGCGCCAGCAGCTTGGATTGGGGAGACACTGAAGCTTTCTTT
TRBJ2-7 | once | TRBD1 | TRBV9 | CASSAGTGAHYEQYF | TGTGCCAGCAGCGCCGGGACAGGGGCTCACTACGAGCAGTACTTC
TRBJ1-6 | . | . | TRBV9 | CASSVAPTVYNSPLHF | TGTGCCAGCAGCGTAGCGCCGACAGTCTATAATTCACCCCTCCACTTT
TRBJ2-1 | . | TRBD2 | TRBV5-4 | CASSPSGGAYNEQFF | TGTGCCAGCAGCCCGAGCGGGGGGGCCTACAATGAGCAGTTCTTC
TRBJ2-2 | . | TRBD2 | TRBV5-1 | CASSELTSGPGELFF | TGCGCCAGCAGCGAACTAACTAGCGGACCCGGGGAGCTGTTTTTT
TRBJ2-3 | . | TRBD2 | TRBV2 | CASDIAGGTDTQYF | TGTGCCAGTGACATAGCGGGGGGAACAGATACGCAGTATTTT
TRBJ1-1 | . | TRBD1 | TRBV5-5 | CASSFLPQGAGTEAFF | TGTGCCAGCAGCTTCCTGCCACAGGGGGCCGGCACTGAAGCTTTCTTT
TRBJ1-4 | once | TRBD1 | TRBV19 | CASENPGQGSEKLFF | TGTGCCAGTGAAAACCCAGGACAGGGGAGTGAAAAACTGTTTTTT
TRBJ2-7 | . | TRBD2 | TRBV3-1/TRBV3-2 | CASSQVGAASGGVSSYEQYF | TGTGCCAGCAGCCAAGTAGGTGCGGCTAGCGGGGGGGTCAGCTCCTACGAGCAGTACTTC
TRBJ2-2 | . | . | TRBV19 | CASRSTGTYTGELFF | TGTGCCAGTAGGTCGACAGGGACTTACACCGGGGAGCTGTTTTTT
TRBJ2-1 | . | TRBD2 | TRBV14 | CASSSLAGDNEQFF | TGTGCCAGCAGCAGCCTAGCGGGAGACAATGAGCAGTTCTTC
TRBJ2-5 | . | TRBD2 | TRBV7-7 | CASSLGQASGRARETQYF | TGTGCTAGCAGCTTAGGTCAGGCTAGCGGGAGGGCCCGAGAGACCCAGTACTTC
TRBJ1-5 | . | . | TRBV3-1/TRBV3-2 | CASSSSGGGNQPQHF | TGTGCCAGCTCCTCATCAGGAGGGGGCAATCAGCCCCAGCATTTT
TRBJ1-2 | once | . | TRBV28 | CASSFGVGYTF | TGTGCCAGCAGTTTCGGGGTTGGCTACACCTTC
TRBJ2-1 | once | TRBD2 | TRBV18 | CASSPRLAGGNYYNEQFF | TGTGCCAGCTCACCTCGTCTAGCGGGGGGGAACTACTACAATGAGCAGTTCTTC
TRBJ1-4 | . | TRBD1 | TRBV2 | CASSAGTGDEKLFF | TGTGCCAGCAGTGCCGGGACAGGGGATGAAAAACTGTTTTTT
TRBJ1-2 | . | . | TRBV6-5 | CASKLRGYSGYTF | TGTGCCAGCAAACTTAGGGGTTACTCCGGCTACACCTTC
TRBJ2-5 | . | . | TRBV24-1 | CATSDLGRGAQETQYF | TGTGCCACCAGTGATTTGGGGCGGGGAGCCCAAGAGACCCAGTACTTC
TRBJ2-7 | once | . | TRBV27 | CASSLYRSPYEQYF | TGTGCCAGCAGTTTATACAGGTCACCCTACGAGCAGTACTTC
TRBJ1-5 | . | TRBD1 | TRBV27 | CASSFRTGTTQPQHF | TGTGCCAGCAGTTTTAGGACAGGAACGACTCAGCCCCAGCATTTT
TRBJ1-2 | few | . | TRBV3-1/TRBV3-2 | CASSQDGYGYTF | TGTGCCAGCAGCCAAGACGGCTATGGCTACACCTTC
TRBJ2-7 | . | . | TRBV6-5 | CASRKPGSYEQYF | TGTGCCAGCAGAAAGCCCGGGTCCTACGAGCAGTACTTC
TRBJ2-1 | . | TRBD1 | TRBV19 | CASTAADRAENEQFF | TGTGCCAGTACCGCCGCCGACAGGGCGGAGAATGAGCAGTTCTTC
TRBJ2-2 | . | . | TRBV28 | CASSFGGLTGELFF | TGTGCCAGCAGTTTCGGGGGGCTCACCGGGGAGCTGTTTTTT
TRBJ1-5 | . | . | TRBV7-8 | CASSLQGGGNQPQHF | TGTGCCAGCAGCTTGCAGGGCGGGGGCAATCAGCCCCAGCATTTT
TRBJ1-6 | once | . | TRBV9 | CASSAGTGSDNSPLHF | TGTGCCAGCAGCGCGGGTACAGGGTCGGACAATTCACCCCTCCACTTT
TRBJ2-4 | . | . | TRBV7-9 | CASSSSRDPRSGGNIQYF | TGTGCCAGCAGCTCGTCACGGGACCCCAGGTCCGGGGGAAACATTCAGTACTTC